Listed here are 23 T cell receptor beta chains from one sample, sequenced in a study of PD-1 blockade in classical Hodgkin lymphoma (dated by TCRdb to 2018 to 2020). According to the study, the label for this sample's time point signals: cycle 1 day 1 (C1D1), immediately before nivolumab initiation. Relapse after autologous stem cell transplantation had occurred in all trial patients, and cohorts A, B and C were distinguished by prior brentuximab vedotin exposure. Libraries came from the immunoSEQ multiplex PCR assay. The source is immuneACCESS, and TCRdb retained only in-frame sequences with V and J called. Part of the clones is not carried over; for the studies checked, unresolved V genes explain less than half of this, and the remainder is unexplained. The sample contains 25,000 to 30,000 clones, 80% to 90% of them found a single time. The ten most abundant clones make up around 2.7% of the sample.

The sample was peripheral blood mononuclear cells (PBMCs), taken at baseline. These receptors were taken from a human donor with classical Hodgkin lymphoma.

This chain uses TRBV7-9 with TRBJ2-3; 8 bases line up with TRBD2. Trimming at V came to 3 bases and at J to 2 bases, leaving 4 bases not matched to a gene. This CDR3 contains 15 residues. The germline V gene has CDR1 SEHNR and CDR2 FQNEAQ (reference sequence). CDR3 sequence: CASSFSGGLTDTQYF. Written as DNA, the CDR3 is TGTGCCAGCAGCTTCTCGGGGGGGCTCACAGATACGCAGTATTTT.

The V and J genes are TRBV6-1 and TRBJ2-2; TRBD1 agrees at 7 bases. Germline trimming cut 3 bases from V and 6 bases from J; bases unmatched to any gene: 7. From germline, CDR1 is MNHNS and CDR2 SASEGT. This CDR3 region has 15 residues. Written as DNA, the CDR3 is TGTGCCAGCAGTGAGGGGACAGCTCTGGCCGGGGAGCTGTTTTTT. Translated, it gives CASSEGTALAGELFF.

This chain joins TRBV15 and TRBJ1-4; tentative D call: TRBD1 (6 bases). The ends were cut back, 6 bases at V and 5 bases at J, with 10 bases in the middle. Germline V CDR1 and CDR2: LNHNV, YYDKDF (reference sequence). This CDR3 is 13 amino acids long. CDR3 loop: CATSITGNEKLFF. The CDR3 DNA sequence: TGTGCCACCAGTATCACAGGGAATGAAAAACTGTTTTTT.

The count of this clone is one. V is TRBV9 and J is TRBJ1-5; D is uncertain. The V gene's germline CDR1 is SGDLS and CDR2 YYNGEE. Trimming took 1 base from V and 2 from J, leaving 10 bases between them. This CDR3 has 15 amino acids. Written as DNA, the CDR3 is TGTGCCAGCAGCGTATATCCGGGTGGCAATCAGCCCCAGCATTTT. This encodes CASSVYPGGNQPQHF.

The chain's CDR3 is CASSLVGVPLDEQFF. The CDR3 bases are TGCGCCAGCAGCTTGGTGGGAGTCCCTCTGGATGAGCAGTTCTTC. The rearrangement joins TRBV5-1 to TRBJ2-1; tentative D call: TRBD2 (5 bases). The ends were cut back, 0 bases at V and 8 bases at J, with 15 bases in the middle. The CDR3 loop spans 15 amino acids. Looked up from germline, CDR1 is SGHRS and CDR2 is YFSETQ.

This clone appeared once. The chain uses TRBV7-8 and TRBJ2-7, with D unresolved. The V end was cut by 5 bases, the J end by 4 bases, with 12 bases between. The CDR3 is 13 amino acids. Germline values: CDR1 SGHVS, CDR2 FQNEAQ. CDR3 in DNA: TGTGCCAGCAGCCCATGGTTAGTTTACGAGCAGTACTTC. Amino acids: CASSPWLVYEQYF.

Written as DNA, the CDR3 is TGTGCCAGCAGTAGGACAGGGCCTCGCTATGGCTACACCTTC. As protein: CASSRTGPRYGYTF. The rearrangement joins TRBV6-5 to TRBJ1-2, with 8 bases that match TRBD1. The junction had 6 bases not matched to a gene; V was cut back by 5 bases and J by 4 bases. Germline V CDR1 and CDR2: MNHEY, SVGAGI. CDR3 length equals 14 residues.

The chain is built from TRBV7-2 and TRBJ2-1; the match to TRBD2 covers 7 bases. Germline loops: CDR1 SGHTA, CDR2 FQGNSA. This CDR3 is built from 15 residues. Losses at the gene ends were 1 base for V and 9 bases for J; bases not matched to a gene: 9. This CDR3 reads CASSLGGTIRGEQFF. The CDR3 DNA reads as TGTGCCAGCAGCTTAGGAGGGACTATCCGGGGTGAGCAGTTCTTC. Looking up the rest from reference TRBV7-2 and TRBJ2-1 gives the full variable domain: GAGVSQSPSNKVTEKGKDVELRCDPISGHTALYWYRQSLGQGLEFLIYFQGNSAPDKSGLPSDRFSAERTGGSVSTLTIQRTQQEDSAVYLCASSLGGTIRGEQFFGPGTRLTVL.

For the CDR3, the DNA is TGTGCCAGCAGCCCTACCGACAGGGTAGCTGGGGCCAACGTCCTGACTTTC. Its translation: CASSPTDRVAGANVLTF. The chain carries TRBV7-3 and TRBJ2-6; 7 bases line up with TRBD1. Germline trimming cut 5 bases from V and 2 bases from J; bases unmatched to any gene: 9. The germline V gene has CDR1 SGHTA and CDR2 FQGTGA. The CDR3 has 17 amino acids. Supplemented by reference TRBV7-3 and TRBJ2-6, the full variable domain reads GAGVSQTPSNKVTEKGKYVELRCDPISGHTALYWYRQSLGQGPEFLIYFQGTGAADDSGLPNDRFFAVRPEGSVSTLKIQRTERGDSAVYLCASSPTDRVAGANVLTFGAGSRLTVL.

This clone was seen just once. The chain has TRBV5-1 and TRBJ2-7, with TRBD2 identical over 7 bases. This CDR3 has 12 amino acids. CDR1 SGHRS and CDR2 YFSETQ come from the germline V gene. The ends lost 4 bases at V and 2 bases at J; junction bases unmatched: 0. CDR3 residues: CASSGGAYEQYF. CDR3 bases: TGCGCCAGCAGCGGGGGGGCCTACGAGCAGTACTTC.

This sequence joins TRBV7-8 and TRBJ1-5; 9 positions agree with TRBD1. CDR3 length equals 13 residues. J was trimmed by 6 bases and V by 11 bases; bases with no gene match: 8. CDR1 SGHVS and CDR2 FQNEAQ come from the germline V gene. The CDR3 reads CAAGGQGRQPQHF. CDR3 bases: TGTGCCGCAGGGGGACAGGGTCGTCAGCCCCAGCATTTT.

In regard to this clone: Other nucleotide sequences from this sample produce the same CDR3. The J gene is TRBJ2-5, the V gene TRBV7-9; TRBD2 is a possible D gene (7 bases). This CDR3 spans 14 amino acids. Between the trimmed V and J ends, which lost 1 base and 5 bases, there was a span of 11 bases. Germline-derived CDR1 and CDR2 are SEHNR and FQNEAQ (reference sequence). The CDR3 loop reads CASSLGGGAETQYF. Here the CDR3 DNA reads TGTGCCAGCAGCTTAGGAGGGGGGGCGGAGACCCAGTACTTC. Full variable domain (rest looked up from reference TRBV7-9 and TRBJ2-5): DTGVSQNPRHKITKRGQNVTFRCDPISEHNRLYWYRQTLGQGPEFLTYFQNEAQLEKSRLLSDRFSAERPKGSFSTLEIQRTEQGDSAMYLCASSLGGGAETQYFGPGTRLLVL.

The chain recombines TRBV29-1 with TRBJ1-5; the D is unclear. The CDR3 runs to 15 residues. V lost 4 bases, J lost 2 bases, and 15 bases lay in between. Germline CDR1 and CDR2: SQVTM and ANQGSEA. The chain's CDR3 is CSVADGVLGNQPQHF. CDR3 in DNA: TGCAGCGTTGCCGACGGGGTATTGGGCAATCAGCCCCAGCATTTT.

Here the CDR3 reads CSVPTSGGVGDTQYF. The CDR3 DNA sequence: TGCAGCGTTCCGACTAGCGGGGGAGTGGGAGATACGCAGTATTTT. The rearrangement uses TRBV29-1 and TRBJ2-3; 12 nucleotides agree with TRBD2. CDR3 length: 15 amino acids. Per the germline V gene, CDR1 is SQVTM and CDR2 is ANQGSEA. V dropped 5 bases and J dropped 5; count of bases not matched to a gene: 8.

The rearrangement uses TRBV5-1 and TRBJ2-7; perhaps TRBD2 as D (6 bases). In germline, CDR1 is SGHRS, CDR2 YFSETQ. V lost 0 bases, J lost 6 bases, and 13 bases lay in between. This CDR3 is 14 amino acids long. The CDR3 spells CASSLAGGPSEQYF. CDR3 sequence (DNA): TGCGCCAGCAGCTTGGCCGGGGGACCCAGCGAGCAGTACTTC.

This chain joins TRBV6-6 and TRBJ1-3; D is undetermined. Trimming took off 3 bases at V and 1 base at J, with 7 bases between the two ends. The CDR3 is made up of 14 amino acids. Germline-derived CDR1 and CDR2 are MNHNY and SVGAGI (reference sequence). The CDR3 nucleotides read TGTGCCAGCAGTTATGTGGGTTCTGGAAACACCATATATTTT. Its protein is CASSYVGSGNTIYF.

The chain couples TRBV2 to TRBJ1-5, with D unresolved. This CDR3 is 14 amino acids long. Deletions cut 7 bases from V and 1 base from J, with 11 bases between. Looked up from germline, CDR1 is SNHLY and CDR2 is FYNNEI. CDR3 amino acids: CASKLGSSNQPQHF. The CDR3 region has the DNA TGTGCCAGCAAACTCGGGTCGAGCAATCAGCCCCAGCATTTT.

The chain employs TRBV5-1 and TRBJ2-3; either TRBD1 or TRBD2 may fit D (6 bases each). This CDR3 has 15 residues. Trimming removed 0 bases from V and 3 bases from J, with 11 bases in between. CDR1 is SGHRS, CDR2 YFSETQ, per germline. CDR3 sequence: CASSLEGGSTDTQYF. CDR3 in DNA: TGCGCCAGCAGCTTGGAGGGGGGATCAACAGATACGCAGTATTTT.

This clone was detected a few times. Because it lacks the conserved phenylalanine or tryptophan at the end, this CDR3 is likely a read error. It is unclear where the CDR3 begins or ends on the DNA, so no DNA is shown, and the CDR3 is as TCRdb lists it. The J gene is TRBJ1-1, the V gene TRBV20-1. The CDR3 comprises 9 residues, both ends counted. Germline lookup yields CDR1 DFQATT and CDR2 SNEGSKA (reference sequence). The CDR3 region is CSAGNREGL.

This chain uses TRBV14 with TRBJ2-5, with D possibly being TRBD1 or TRBD2 (6 bases each). This CDR3 has 16 amino acids. V was pared by 4 bases and J by 7 bases, with 22 bases between. Per germline, CDR1 SGHDN and CDR2 FVKESK. The CDR3 sequence is CASSLPGDRGLGTQYF. In nucleotides, the CDR3 is TGTGCCAGCAGCCTACCAGGGGACCGGGGGCTGGGGACCCAGTACTTC.

The rearrangement links TRBV2 to TRBJ1-5, with D perhaps TRBD1 (5 bases). The ends were cut back, 1 base at V and 9 bases at J, with 13 bases in the middle. CDR1 SNHLY and CDR2 FYNNEI come from the germline V gene. The CDR3 runs to 14 residues. The CDR3 loop reads CASSEGGFGGPQHF. Here the CDR3 DNA reads TGTGCCAGCAGTGAAGGCGGGTTTGGGGGGCCCCAGCATTTT.

This rearrangement joins TRBV7-9 to TRBJ1-1; tentative D call: TRBD1 (5 bases). Germline loops: CDR1 SEHNR, CDR2 FQNEAQ (reference sequence). This CDR3 contains 13 residues. Trimming took 5 bases from V and 1 from J, leaving 8 bases between them. CDR3 DNA sequence: TGTGCCAGCAGCGGGCAGGGGAACACTGAAGCTTTCTTT. Translated: CASSGQGNTEAFF. Complete variable domain (other parts from reference TRBV7-9 and TRBJ1-1): DTGVSQNPRHKITKRGQNVTFRCDPISEHNRLYWYRQTLGQGPEFLTYFQNEAQLEKSRLLSDRFSAERPKGSFSTLEIQRTEQGDSAMYLCASSGQGNTEAFFGQGTRLTVV.

This clone was counted a single time. The chain combines TRBV5-1 with TRBJ1-2; perhaps TRBD1 as D (6 bases). CDR1 and CDR2 from the germline V gene are SGHRS and YFSETQ. The CDR3 sequence is 15 residues long. The V gene lost 1 base and the J gene lost 8 bases, with 18 bases spanning the gap. The CDR3 loop reads CASSLSVIQGVGYTF. The CDR3 DNA sequence: TGCGCCAGCAGCTTGTCCGTAATACAGGGCGTCGGCTACACCTTC.